This T cell receptor beta chain comes out of a study of vaccination effects on CD4 cells after COVID-19. Antigen-specific CD4+ T cells were expanded (with viral peptide pools) by the ViraFEST assay ahead of sequencing. Upon completion of 10 to 11 days in culture, CD4+ T cells were isolated. Nucleocapsid antibody tests were negative, and the vaccine recipients had no prior SARS-CoV-2 infection. Researchers reported culturing over 1.5 million PBMC in each well, adding 8 to 10 IU/ml IL-2 and around 10 ug/ml peptides. IL-2 medium was substituted for half the medium on days 3 and 7. With respect to this clone: Its antigen is not identified.

Repertoires were generated with immunoSEQ multiplex PCR, while TCRdb's copy carries only in-frame clones and drops some. The top ten hold approximately 9.1% of the sample, which has about 20,000 clones, approximately 70% seen once. Study-level findings and limits: Clones that were induced by infection or by vaccine showed marked contraction late after vaccination.

The sequence derives from a human donor who received a COVID-19 vaccine. The source material was CD4+ T cells from PBMCs cultured with HCoV-NL63 spike peptides, sampled before COVID-19 vaccination.

The CDR3 DNA is TGTGCCAGCAGTCGAGCGGGACAAAGATTCTACGAGCAGTACTTC. This codes for CASSRAGQRFYEQYF. This chain uses TRBV27 with TRBJ2-7, with D possibly TRBD2 on 7 matching bases. The CDR3 totals 15 residues. V lost 5 bases to trimming and J lost 3 bases, with 17 bases between them. Germline V gives CDR1 MNHEY, CDR2 SMNVEV (reference sequence).